Listed below are T cell receptor beta chains from one sample, sequenced in a study of blood T cell repertoires in COVID-19. This table comes from immunoSEQ multiplex PCR, and its TCRdb copy is limited to in-frame clones, with some not included. Here the sample spans under 250,000 clones, nearly 90% being singletons. The specimen was peripheral blood. These receptors originate from a man in his late teens or twenties with active or convalescent COVID-19. Each CDR3 is given without its conserved first and last residue. The order of the fields is J gene, V gene, CDR3 protein.

>TRBJ1-1|TRBV6-4
ASSEFEGAPTEAF
>TRBJ2-7|TRBV28
ASIPSGQIYEQY
>TRBJ2-1|TRBV11-2
ASSGGLAGNEQF
>TRBJ2-5|TRBV5-4
ASSSVAGGSETQY
>TRBJ2-5|TRBV2
ASSPGRYQETQY
>TRBJ2-2|TRBV2
ASSKLQGYRTGELF
>TRBJ1-2|TRBV6-5
ARAEALGGYT
>TRBJ2-2|TRBV10-1
ASTWTPNTGELF
>TRBJ2-2|TRBV6-2/TRBV6-3
ASSYSTGSGELF
>TRBJ1-5|TRBV3-1/TRBV3-2
ASSQGFTGGAYGSNQPQH
>TRBJ2-3|TRBV5-4
ASSSRGTDTQY
>TRBJ1-6|TRBV6-2/TRBV6-3
ASSWTGVRTPLH
>TRBJ2-3|TRBV29-1
SVEGGRSTDTQY
>TRBJ1-1|TRBV29-1
SVVRGATEAF
>TRBJ1-2|TRBV4-3
ASSQERGEVGYT
>TRBJ2-5|TRBV28
ASSLLAGGRETQY
>TRBJ1-1|TRBV14
ASSEAGRINTEAF
>TRBJ2-1|TRBV28
ASSREGWSSYNEQF
>TRBJ2-1|TRBV2
ASKDWEQF
>TRBJ2-7|TRBV27
ASSWSVGNRGLYEQY
>TRBJ1-5|TRBV2
ASSDLDRGAQPQH
>TRBJ2-1|TRBV19
ASSVRDRGYNEQF
>TRBJ2-7|TRBV9
ASSEGDISYEQY
>TRBJ1-2|TRBV27
ASSPVGTGYGYT
>TRBJ2-7|TRBV18
ASSPRGSYEQY
>TRBJ1-2|TRBV24-1
ATSDGQHYGYT
>TRBJ1-2|TRBV30
AWNNYGQGAGYT
>TRBJ2-7|TRBV13
ASRAGLAASYEQY
>TRBJ2-2|TRBV5-1
ASSLGAGELF
>TRBJ2-7|TRBV4-1
ASSTPGYEQY
>TRBJ2-2|TRBV7-2
ASSLAGGVNTGELF
>TRBJ2-1|TRBV7-2
ASSLGGTGGLNEQF
>TRBJ1-6|TRBV27
ASTMTGNSPLH
>TRBJ2-1|TRBV19
ASSIASGSYNEQF
>TRBJ2-5|TRBV7-3
ASSASAGGLKTQY
>TRBJ2-1|TRBV6-6
ASSPLTSGAPVSNEQF
>TRBJ2-2|TRBV3-1/TRBV3-2
ASSPTTSGGTGELF
>TRBJ2-1|TRBV24-1
ATSDPAAGASGYNEQF
>TRBJ2-1|TRBV3-1/TRBV3-2
ASSQGRGVTYNEQF
>TRBJ2-3|TRBV11-2
ASSLVGGLAGGTQY
>TRBJ2-3|TRBV7-3
ASSPGLGATDTQY
>TRBJ2-3|TRBV9
ASSDGTNADTQY
>TRBJ2-1|TRBV5-6
ASSLGRYSYNEQF
>TRBJ2-7|TRBV3-1/TRBV3-2
ASSQDSKRSSYEQY
>TRBJ2-5|TRBV2
ASRGTGGETQY
>TRBJ1-1|TRBV6-2/TRBV6-3
ASSKRGQGTEAF
>TRBJ2-7|TRBV7-9
ASSLSPMTAGMEQY
>TRBJ1-6|TRBV7-3
ASSLRTANSPLH
>TRBJ2-7|TRBV4-3
ASSQTLAGAQDEQY
>TRBJ2-3|TRBV7-9
ASSLRQGYADTQY
>TRBJ1-5|TRBV5-1
ASSRTGNQPQH